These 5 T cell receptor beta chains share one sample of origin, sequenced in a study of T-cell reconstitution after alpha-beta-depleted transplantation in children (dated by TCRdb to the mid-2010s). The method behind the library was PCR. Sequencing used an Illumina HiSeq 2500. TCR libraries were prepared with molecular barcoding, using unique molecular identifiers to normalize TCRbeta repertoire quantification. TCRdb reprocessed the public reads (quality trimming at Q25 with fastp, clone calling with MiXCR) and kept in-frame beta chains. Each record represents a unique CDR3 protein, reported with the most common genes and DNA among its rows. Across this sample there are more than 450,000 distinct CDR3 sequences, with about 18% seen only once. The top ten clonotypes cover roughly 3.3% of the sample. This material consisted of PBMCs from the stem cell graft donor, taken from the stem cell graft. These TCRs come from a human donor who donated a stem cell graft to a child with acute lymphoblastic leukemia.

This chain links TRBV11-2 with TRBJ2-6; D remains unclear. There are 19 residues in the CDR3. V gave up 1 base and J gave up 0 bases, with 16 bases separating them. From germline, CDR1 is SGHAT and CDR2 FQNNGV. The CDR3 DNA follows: TGTGCCAGCAGCTTAGTACAAAGGAAGCAGAGCTCTGGGGCCAACGTCCTGACTTTC. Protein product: CASSLVQRKQSSGANVLTF. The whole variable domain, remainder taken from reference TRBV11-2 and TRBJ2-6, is EAGVAQSPRYKIIEKRQSVAFWCNPISGHATLYWYQQILGQGPKLLIQFQNNGVVDDSQLPKDRFSAERLKGVDSTLKIQPAKLEDSAVYLCASSLVQRKQSSGANVLTFGAGSRLTVL.

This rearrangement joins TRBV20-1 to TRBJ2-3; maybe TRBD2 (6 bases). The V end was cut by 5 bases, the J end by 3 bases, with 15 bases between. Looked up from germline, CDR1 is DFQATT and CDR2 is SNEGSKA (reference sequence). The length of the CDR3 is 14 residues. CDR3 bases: TGCAGTGCTGTTAGCGGAGCAGGGACAGATACGCAGTATTTT. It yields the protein CSAVSGAGTDTQYF.

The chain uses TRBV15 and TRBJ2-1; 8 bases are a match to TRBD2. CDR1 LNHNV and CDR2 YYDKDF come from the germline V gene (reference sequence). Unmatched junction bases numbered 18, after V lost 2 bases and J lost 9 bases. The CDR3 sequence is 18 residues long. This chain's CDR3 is CATSRPRTSSYVGGEQFF. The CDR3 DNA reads TGTGCCACCAGCAGACCCAGGACTAGCTCCTACGTGGGGGGTGAGCAGTTCTTC.

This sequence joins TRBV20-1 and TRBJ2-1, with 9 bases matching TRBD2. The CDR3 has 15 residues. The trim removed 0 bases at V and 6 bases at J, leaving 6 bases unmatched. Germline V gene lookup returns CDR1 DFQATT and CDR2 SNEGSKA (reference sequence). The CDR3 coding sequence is TGCAGTGCTAGAGATTCGCCAGCGGGAGGCAATGAGCAGTTCTTC. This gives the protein CSARDSPAGGNEQFF.

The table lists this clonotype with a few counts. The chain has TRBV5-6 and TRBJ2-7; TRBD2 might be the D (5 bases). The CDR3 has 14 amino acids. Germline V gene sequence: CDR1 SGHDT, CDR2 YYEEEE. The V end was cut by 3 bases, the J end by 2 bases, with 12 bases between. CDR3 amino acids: CASSSRGSPYEQYF. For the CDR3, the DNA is TGTGCCAGCAGCTCCCGGGGTTCCCCCTACGAGCAGTACTTC.